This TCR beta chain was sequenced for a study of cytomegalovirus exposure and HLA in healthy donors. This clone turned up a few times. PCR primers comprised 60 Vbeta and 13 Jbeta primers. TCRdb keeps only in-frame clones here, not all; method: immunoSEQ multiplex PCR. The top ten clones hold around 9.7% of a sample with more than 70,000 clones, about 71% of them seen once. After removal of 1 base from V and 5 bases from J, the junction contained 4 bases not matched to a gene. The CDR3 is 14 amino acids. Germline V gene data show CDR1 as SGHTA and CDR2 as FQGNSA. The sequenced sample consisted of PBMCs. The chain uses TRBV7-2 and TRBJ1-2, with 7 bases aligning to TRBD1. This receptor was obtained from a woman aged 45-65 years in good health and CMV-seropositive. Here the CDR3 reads CASSLGGGFYGYTF. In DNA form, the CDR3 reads TGTGCCAGCAGCTTAGGAGGGGGCTTTTATGGCTACACCTTC.